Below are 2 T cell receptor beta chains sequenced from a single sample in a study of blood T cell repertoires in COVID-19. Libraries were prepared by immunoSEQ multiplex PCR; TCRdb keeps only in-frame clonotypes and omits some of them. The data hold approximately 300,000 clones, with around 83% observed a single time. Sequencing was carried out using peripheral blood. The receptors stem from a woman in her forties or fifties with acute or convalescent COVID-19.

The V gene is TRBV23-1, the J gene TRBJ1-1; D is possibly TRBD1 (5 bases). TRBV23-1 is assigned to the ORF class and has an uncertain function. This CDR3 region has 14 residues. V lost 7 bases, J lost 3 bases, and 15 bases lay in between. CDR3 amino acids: CASIPGGRDTEAFF. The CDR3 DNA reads TGCGCCAGCATCCCGGGGGGTCGAGACACTGAAGCTTTCTTT.

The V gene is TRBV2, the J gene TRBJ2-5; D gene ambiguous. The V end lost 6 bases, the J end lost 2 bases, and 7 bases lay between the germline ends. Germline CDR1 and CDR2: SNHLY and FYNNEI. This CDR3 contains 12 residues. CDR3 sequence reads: CASSTEQETQYF. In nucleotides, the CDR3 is TGTGCCAGCAGCACAGAGCAAGAGACCCAGTACTTC.